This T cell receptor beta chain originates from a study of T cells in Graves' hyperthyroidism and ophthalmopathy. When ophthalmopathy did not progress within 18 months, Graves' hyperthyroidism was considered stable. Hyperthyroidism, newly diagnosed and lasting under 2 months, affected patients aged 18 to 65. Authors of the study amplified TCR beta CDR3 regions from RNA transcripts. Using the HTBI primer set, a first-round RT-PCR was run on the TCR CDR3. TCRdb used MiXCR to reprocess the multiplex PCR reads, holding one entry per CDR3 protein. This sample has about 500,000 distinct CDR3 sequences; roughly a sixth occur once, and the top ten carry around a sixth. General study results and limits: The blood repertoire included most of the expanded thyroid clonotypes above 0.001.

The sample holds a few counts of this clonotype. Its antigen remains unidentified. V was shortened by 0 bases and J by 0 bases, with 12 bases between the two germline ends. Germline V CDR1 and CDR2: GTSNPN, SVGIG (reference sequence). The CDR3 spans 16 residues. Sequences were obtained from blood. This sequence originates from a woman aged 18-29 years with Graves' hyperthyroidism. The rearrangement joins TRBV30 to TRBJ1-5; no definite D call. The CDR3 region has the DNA TGTGCCTGGAGTGTACGAGGCCTTTATAGCAATCAGCCCCAGCATTTT. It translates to CAWSVRGLYSNQPQHF. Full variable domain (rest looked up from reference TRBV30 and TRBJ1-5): SQTIHQWPATLVQPVGSPLSLECTVEGTSNPNLYWYRQAAGRGLQLLFYSVGIGQISSEVPQNLSASRPQDRQFILSSKKLLLSDSGFYLCAWSVRGLYSNQPQHFGDGTRLSIL.